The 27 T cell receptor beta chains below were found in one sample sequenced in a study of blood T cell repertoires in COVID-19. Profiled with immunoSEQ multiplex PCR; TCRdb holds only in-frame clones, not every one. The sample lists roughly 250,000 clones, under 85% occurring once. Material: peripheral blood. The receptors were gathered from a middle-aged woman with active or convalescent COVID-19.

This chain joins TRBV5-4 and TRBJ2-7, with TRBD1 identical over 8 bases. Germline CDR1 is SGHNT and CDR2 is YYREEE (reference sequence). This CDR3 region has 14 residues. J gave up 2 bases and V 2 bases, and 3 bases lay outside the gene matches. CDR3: CASSFRTGTYEQYF. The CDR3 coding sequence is TGTGCCAGCAGCTTTCGGACAGGGACCTACGAGCAGTACTTC. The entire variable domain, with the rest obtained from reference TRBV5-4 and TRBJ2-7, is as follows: ETGVTQSPTHLIKTRGQQVTLRCSSQSGHNTVSWYQQALGQGPQFIFQYYREEENGRGNFPPRFSGLQFPNYSSELNVNALELDDSALYLCASSFRTGTYEQYFGPGTRLTVT.

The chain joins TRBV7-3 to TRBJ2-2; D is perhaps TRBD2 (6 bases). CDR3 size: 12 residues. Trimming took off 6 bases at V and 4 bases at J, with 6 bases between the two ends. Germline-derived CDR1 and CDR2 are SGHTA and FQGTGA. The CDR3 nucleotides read TGTGCCAGCAGTAGCGGCACCGGGGAGCTGTTTTTT. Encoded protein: CASSSGTGELFF. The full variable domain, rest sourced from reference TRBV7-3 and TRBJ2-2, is GAGVSQTPSNKVTEKGKYVELRCDPISGHTALYWYRQSLGQGPEFLIYFQGTGAADDSGLPNDRFFAVRPEGSVSTLKIQRTERGDSAVYLCASSSGTGELFFGEGSRLTVL.

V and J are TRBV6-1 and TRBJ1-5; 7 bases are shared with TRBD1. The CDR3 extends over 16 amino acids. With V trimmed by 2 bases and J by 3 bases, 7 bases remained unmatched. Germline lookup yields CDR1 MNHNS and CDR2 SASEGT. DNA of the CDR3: TGTGCCAGCAGTGAACTTGGAGACAGGGTCAATCAGCCCCAGCATTTT. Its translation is CASSELGDRVNQPQHF.

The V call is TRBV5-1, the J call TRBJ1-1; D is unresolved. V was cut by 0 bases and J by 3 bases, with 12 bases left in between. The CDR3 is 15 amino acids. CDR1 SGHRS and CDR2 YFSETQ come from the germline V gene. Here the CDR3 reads CASSLATSEHTEAFF. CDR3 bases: TGCGCCAGCAGCTTGGCGACATCCGAGCACACTGAAGCTTTCTTT.

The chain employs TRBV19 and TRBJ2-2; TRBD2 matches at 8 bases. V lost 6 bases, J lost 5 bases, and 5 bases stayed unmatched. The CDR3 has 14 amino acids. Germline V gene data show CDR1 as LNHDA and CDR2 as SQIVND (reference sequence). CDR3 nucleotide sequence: TGTGCCAGTAGCACCCCTAGCGGGACCGGGGAGCTGTTTTTT. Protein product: CASSTPSGTGELFF.

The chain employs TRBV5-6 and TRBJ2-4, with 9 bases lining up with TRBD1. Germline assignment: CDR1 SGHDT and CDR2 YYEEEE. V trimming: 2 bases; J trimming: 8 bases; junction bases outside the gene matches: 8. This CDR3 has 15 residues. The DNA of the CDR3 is TGTGCCAGCAGCTTAGATACAGGGGGCACGGACATTCAGTACTTC. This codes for CASSLDTGGTDIQYF.

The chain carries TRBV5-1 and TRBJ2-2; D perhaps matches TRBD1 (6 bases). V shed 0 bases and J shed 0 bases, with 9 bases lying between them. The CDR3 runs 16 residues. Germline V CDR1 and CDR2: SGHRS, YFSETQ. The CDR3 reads CASSLESGANTGELFF. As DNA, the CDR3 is TGCGCCAGCAGCTTGGAGTCAGGGGCGAACACCGGGGAGCTGTTTTTT.

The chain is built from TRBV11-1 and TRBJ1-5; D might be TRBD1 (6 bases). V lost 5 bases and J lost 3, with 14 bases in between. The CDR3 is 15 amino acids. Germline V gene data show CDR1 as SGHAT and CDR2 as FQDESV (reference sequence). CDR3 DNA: TGTGCCAGCAGCGGAACAGGGTCTCCCAATCAGCCCCAGCATTTT. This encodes CASSGTGSPNQPQHF. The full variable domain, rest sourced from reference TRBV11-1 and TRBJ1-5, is EAEVAQSPRYKITEKSQAVAFWCDPISGHATLYWYRQILGQGPELLVQFQDESVVDDSQLPKDRFSAERLKGVDSTLKIQPAELGDSAMYLCASSGTGSPNQPQHFGDGTRLSIL.

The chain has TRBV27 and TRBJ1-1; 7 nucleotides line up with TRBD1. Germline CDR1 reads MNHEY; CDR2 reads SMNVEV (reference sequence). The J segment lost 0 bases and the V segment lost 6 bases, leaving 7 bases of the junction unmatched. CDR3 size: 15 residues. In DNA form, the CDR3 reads TGTGCCAGCAGCCCCTGGGGACAGCTGAACACTGAAGCTTTCTTT. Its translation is CASSPWGQLNTEAFF.

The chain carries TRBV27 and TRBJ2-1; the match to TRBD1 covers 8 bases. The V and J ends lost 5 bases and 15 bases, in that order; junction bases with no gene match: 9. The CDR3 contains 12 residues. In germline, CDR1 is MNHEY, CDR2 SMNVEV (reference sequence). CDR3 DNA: TGTGCCAGCAGTGCCCGGACAGGGCAGGTGTTCTTC. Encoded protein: CASSARTGQVFF.

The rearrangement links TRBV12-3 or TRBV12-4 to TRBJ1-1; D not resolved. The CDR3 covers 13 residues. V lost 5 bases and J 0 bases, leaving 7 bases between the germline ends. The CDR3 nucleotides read TGTGCCAGCAGTGTCACTCTGAACACTGAAGCTTTCTTT. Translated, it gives CASSVTLNTEAFF.

The CDR3 nucleotides read TGTGCCAGCAGCGGGGACAGGGGAAACTATGGCTACACCTTC. Translated: CASSGDRGNYGYTF. This chain uses TRBV2 with TRBJ1-2, with TRBD1 matching 10 bases. The CDR3 covers 14 residues. Germline V gives CDR1 SNHLY, CDR2 FYNNEI. V lost 6 bases and J lost 2; bases outside the gene matches: 3.

In nucleotides, the CDR3 is TGTGCCAGCAGCTCACTAGCGGGGGGGCTTCGGGCCTACGAGCAGTACTTC. This codes for CASSSLAGGLRAYEQYF. The V gene is TRBV7-2, the J gene TRBJ2-7, with 13 positions matching TRBD2. Germline lookup yields CDR1 SGHTA and CDR2 FQGNSA. The trim removed 4 bases at V and 2 bases at J, leaving 8 bases unmatched. This CDR3 is built from 17 residues.

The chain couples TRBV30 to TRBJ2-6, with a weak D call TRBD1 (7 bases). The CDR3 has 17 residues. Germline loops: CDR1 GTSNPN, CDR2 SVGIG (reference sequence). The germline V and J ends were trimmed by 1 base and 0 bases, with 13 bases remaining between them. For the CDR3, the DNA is TGTGCCTGGAGTGGGGGACAGACTAGCTCTGGGGCCAACGTCCTGACTTTC. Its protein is CAWSGGQTSSGANVLTF.

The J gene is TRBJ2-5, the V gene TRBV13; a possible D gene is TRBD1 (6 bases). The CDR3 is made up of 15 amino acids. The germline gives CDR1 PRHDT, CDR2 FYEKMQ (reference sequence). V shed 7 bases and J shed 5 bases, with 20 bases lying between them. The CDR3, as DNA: TGTGCCAGCACCCTAGGGGGTAAAACAGGGGAGACCCAGTACTTC. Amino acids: CASTLGGKTGETQYF.

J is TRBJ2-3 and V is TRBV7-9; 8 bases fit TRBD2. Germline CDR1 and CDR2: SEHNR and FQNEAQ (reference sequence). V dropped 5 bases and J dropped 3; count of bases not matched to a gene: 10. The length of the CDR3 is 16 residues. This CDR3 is CASSKGPSGGTDTQYF. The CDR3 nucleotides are TGTGCCAGCAGCAAAGGGCCCAGCGGGGGTACAGATACGCAGTATTTT.

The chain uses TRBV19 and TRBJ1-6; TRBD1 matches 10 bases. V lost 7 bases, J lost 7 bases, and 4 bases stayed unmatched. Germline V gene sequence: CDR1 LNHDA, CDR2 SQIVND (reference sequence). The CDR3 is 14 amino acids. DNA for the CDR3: TGTGCCAGTACCGCGGACAGGGGGAATTCACCCCTCCACTTT. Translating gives CASTADRGNSPLHF.

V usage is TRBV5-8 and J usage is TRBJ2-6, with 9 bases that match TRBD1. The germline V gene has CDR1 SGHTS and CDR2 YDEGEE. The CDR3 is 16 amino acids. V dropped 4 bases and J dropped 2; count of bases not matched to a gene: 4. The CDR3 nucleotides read TGTGCCAGCAGCCCAAGGACAGGGGCTGGGGCCAACGTCCTGACTTTC. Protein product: CASSPRTGAGANVLTF.

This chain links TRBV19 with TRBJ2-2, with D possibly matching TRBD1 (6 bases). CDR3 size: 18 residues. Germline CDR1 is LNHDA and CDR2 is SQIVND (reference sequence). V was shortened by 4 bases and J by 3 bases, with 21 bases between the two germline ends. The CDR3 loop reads CASSTPPRTDTYTGELFF. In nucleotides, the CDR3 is TGTGCCAGTAGTACCCCGCCCCGGACAGACACCTACACCGGGGAGCTGTTTTTT. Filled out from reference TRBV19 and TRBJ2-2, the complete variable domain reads DGGITQSPKYLFRKEGQNVTLSCEQNLNHDAMYWYRQDPGQGLRLIYYSQIVNDFQKGDIAEGYSVSREKKESFPLTVTSAQKNPTAFYLCASSTPPRTDTYTGELFFGEGSRLTVL.

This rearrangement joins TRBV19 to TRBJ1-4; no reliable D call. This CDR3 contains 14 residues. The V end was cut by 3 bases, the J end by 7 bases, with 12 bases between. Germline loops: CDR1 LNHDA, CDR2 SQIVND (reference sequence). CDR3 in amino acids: CASSIGLNGEKLFF. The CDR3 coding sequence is TGTGCCAGTAGTATTGGACTCAACGGTGAAAAACTGTTTTTT.

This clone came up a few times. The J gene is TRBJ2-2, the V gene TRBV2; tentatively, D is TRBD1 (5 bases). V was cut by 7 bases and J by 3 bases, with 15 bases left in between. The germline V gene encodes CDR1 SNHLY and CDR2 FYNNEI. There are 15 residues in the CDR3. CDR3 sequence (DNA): TGTGCCAGCAACCTAAGGGTAGGGGACACCGGGGAGCTGTTTTTT. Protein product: CASNLRVGDTGELFF.

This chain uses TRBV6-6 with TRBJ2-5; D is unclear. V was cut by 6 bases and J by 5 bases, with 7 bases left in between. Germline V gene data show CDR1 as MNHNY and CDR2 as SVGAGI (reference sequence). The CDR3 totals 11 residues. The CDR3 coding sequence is TGTGCCAGCAGCTTAATGGAGACCCAGTACTTC. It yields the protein CASSLMETQYF.

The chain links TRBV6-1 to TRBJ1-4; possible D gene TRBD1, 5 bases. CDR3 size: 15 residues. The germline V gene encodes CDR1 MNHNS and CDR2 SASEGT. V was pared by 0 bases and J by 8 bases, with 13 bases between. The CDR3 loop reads CASSEARQGWEKLFF. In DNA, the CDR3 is TGTGCCAGCAGTGAAGCGCGGCAGGGTTGGGAAAAACTGTTTTTT.

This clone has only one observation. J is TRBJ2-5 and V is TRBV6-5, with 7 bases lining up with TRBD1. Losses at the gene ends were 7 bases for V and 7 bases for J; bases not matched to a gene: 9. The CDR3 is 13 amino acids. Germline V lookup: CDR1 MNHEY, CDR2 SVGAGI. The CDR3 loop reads CASTVTGIGTQYF. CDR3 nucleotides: TGTGCCAGCACCGTGACAGGGATTGGGACCCAGTACTTC.

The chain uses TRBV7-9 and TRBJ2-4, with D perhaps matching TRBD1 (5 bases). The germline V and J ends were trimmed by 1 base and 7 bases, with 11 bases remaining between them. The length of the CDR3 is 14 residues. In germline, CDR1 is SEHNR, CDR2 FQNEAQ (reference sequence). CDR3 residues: CASSLGRAPNIQYF. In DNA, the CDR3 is TGTGCCAGCAGCTTAGGCAGGGCCCCGAACATTCAGTACTTC.

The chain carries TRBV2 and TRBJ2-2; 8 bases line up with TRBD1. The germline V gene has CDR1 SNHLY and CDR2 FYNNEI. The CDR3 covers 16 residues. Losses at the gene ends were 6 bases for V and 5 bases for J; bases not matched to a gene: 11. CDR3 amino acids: CASRNDRGRKTGELFF. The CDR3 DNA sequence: TGTGCCAGCAGGAACGACAGGGGTCGGAAGACCGGGGAGCTGTTTTTT.

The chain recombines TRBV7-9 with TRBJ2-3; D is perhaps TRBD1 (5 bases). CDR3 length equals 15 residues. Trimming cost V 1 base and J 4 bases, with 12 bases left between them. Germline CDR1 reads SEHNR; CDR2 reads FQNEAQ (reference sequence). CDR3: CASSLGGLVADTQYF. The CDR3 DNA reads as TGTGCCAGCAGCTTAGGGGGCCTGGTCGCAGATACGCAGTATTTT.